Sequencing of this T cell receptor (beta chain) was carried out in a study of vaccination and CD4 T cells after COVID-19 (dated by TCRdb to between 2021 and 2022). The study in broad terms: SARS-CoV-2 positivity had been established in the convalescent patients by nasal swab PCR, and mild disease was recorded in some 10 of these patients and severe disease in one. Six males and four females were included in the convalescent cohort, with two Hispanic individuals, seven Caucasians, two Asians and one multiracial person represented. Participants received two doses of either the Pfizer-BioNTech BNT162b2 vaccine (n=8) or the Moderna mRNA-1273 vaccine (n=2). Post-COVID blood samples were collected from convalescent patients a median of about 92 days after diagnosis, with a range of about 35 to 161 days. The time from the second vaccine dose to post-vaccine blood sampling had a median of roughly 72 days and ranged from about 14 to 250 days. The cultures were stimulated with overlapping spike peptide pools from SARS-CoV-2 and from the common cold coronaviruses HCoV-NL63, HCoV-OC43 and HCoV-229E. Control cultures used a CEFX viral epitope pool as positive control, an HIV-1 Nef peptide pool as negative control, or no peptide. In 10 COVID-19 convalescent patients and a handful of infection-naive healthy vaccine recipients, the spike-specific CD4+ TCR repertoire before mRNA vaccination was compared with the repertoire after mRNA vaccination. General conclusions and limits of the study: The median number of SARS-CoV-2-reactive clonotypes rose from 21 after infection to 35 to 45 after vaccination, but the change was not significant. In convalescent patients, nearly all vaccine-specific clones (304 of 307) were found to be mono-reactive for SARS-CoV-2 spike rather than cross-reactive with common cold coronaviruses. The number of convalescent patients in the study was relatively small, and the study did not examine early timepoints following natural infection. Among the post-vaccine SARS-CoV-2-reactive clones in convalescent patients, a median approximately 90% showed up only after vaccination, which suggests vaccine-specific priming.

In the germline V gene, CDR1 corresponds to KGHSY and CDR2 to FQNENV. Reading from cysteine to phenylalanine, the CDR3 counts 14 amino acids. Solely the CDR3 DNA is kept, with 42 bases framed from the first base. V was cut back by 0 bases and J by 3 bases, leaving a gap of 8 bases between them. Library preparation employed PCR. DNA from cultured CD4+ T cells was subjected to TCR sequencing with the Oncomine TCR Beta short-read assay at the Johns Hopkins FTIC core. Genomic DNA was extracted from the cultured CD4+ T cells with the QIAamp micro DNA kit. Oncomine TCR Beta libraries made from cultured CD4+ T cells were pooled using unique dual indexes and sequenced on an Illumina iSeq 100. The authors' pipeline ran thus. Non-productive sequences were removed, and CDR3s not starting with C, not ending with F or W, or shorter than 7 amino acids were discarded. Antigen-specific clonotypes were identified with the MANAFEST web application by comparing peptide-stimulated wells with reference and other culture wells. An FDR below 0.05, an odds ratio above 5, and a productive frequency above 0.1% in at least two of three replicate wells were required for clones to be considered positive. A clonotype was classed as cross-reactive if the clonotype showed significant expansion both in SARS-CoV-2 spike wells and in at least one common cold coronavirus spike condition. Similarity between CDR3 sequences was evaluated in R version 3.6.1 using Levenshtein distances (stringdist) and unrooted phylogenetic trees (ape). TCRdb took the public reads, trimmed them with fastp at Q25, ran MiXCR for clone calling and kept in-frame beta chains. Here each entry gathers all rows of one CDR3 protein and keeps the most common genes and DNA. TCRdb's processing, not the authors', yielded these V and J calls. This sample lists approximately 14,000 distinct CDR3 sequences; about 54% were detected once. Together, the top ten hold over 9.5% of the sample.

The meaning of the sample's treatment or condition label: approximately 9-day PBMC culture with coronavirus spike peptide pools or control peptides (ViraFEST assay). The ViraFEST assay, used in the study, expanded antigen-specific T cells with peptide pools and then identified the expanded clonotypes through TCR sequencing. The positive SARS-CoV-2 PCR tests of the convalescent patients were dated from March to December 2020, before the Alpha, Beta and Delta variants emerged in the United States. PBMCs were cultured at roughly 2 million per well in IMDM supplemented with roughly 5% human AB serum and 9 to 10 IU/ml IL-2, with roughly 10 ug/ml peptide pools added. Half of the culture medium was replaced with fresh IL-2-containing medium on days 3 and 7. CD4+ T cells were isolated after about 10 days of culture through negative selection using the EasySep CD4+ T cell isolation kit. PBMCs were separated from whole blood using Ficoll-Paque Plus gradient centrifugation and then either used fresh or cryopreserved at -140C. In general, triplicate wells were set up for every culture condition.

Remarks on this clonotype: Its antigen is unknown. Base qualities are not provided; no much larger clone lies one nucleotide away.

The rearrangement joined TRBV16 to TRBJ1-1, with the D gene too uncertain to name. This receptor was identified in a human donor who had recovered from COVID-19. Material for sequencing was CD4+ T cells from blood, cultured in vitro. The CDR3 in this case is CASSQSAFDTEAFF. The nucleotides read TGTGCCAGCAGCCAATCGGCGTTCGACACTGAAGCTTTCTTT.